This T cell receptor beta chain was profiled in a study of blood T cell repertoires in COVID-19. Study summary: Acute and convalescent COVID-19 samples came from the United States, Italy and Spain. Sources were T cells, B-cell-depleted T cells, or PBMCs; the material itself was cDNA or gDNA.

As originally analysed: Reference gene primer amplification in the assay estimated nucleated cell counts. Measured with immunoSEQ multiplex PCR; TCRdb has only the in-frame clones, and not every one. That table gives V, J and clone size, and the DNA gave D and trimming. This table holds 250,000 to 350,000 clones, roughly 86% found once. The origin of this receptor is a woman in her fifties or sixties with acute or convalescent COVID-19. The material sequenced was peripheral blood.

The CDR3 is CASSPRQGSSNQPQHF. Here the CDR3 DNA reads TGTGCCAGCAGTCCTAGACAGGGCTCTAGCAATCAGCCCCAGCATTTT. This chain connects TRBV28 to TRBJ1-5, with 7 nucleotides matching TRBD1. The CDR3 extends over 16 amino acids. Germline lookup yields CDR1 MDHEN and CDR2 SYDVKM. V was pared by 5 bases and J by 0 bases, with 7 bases of the junction left unmatched.